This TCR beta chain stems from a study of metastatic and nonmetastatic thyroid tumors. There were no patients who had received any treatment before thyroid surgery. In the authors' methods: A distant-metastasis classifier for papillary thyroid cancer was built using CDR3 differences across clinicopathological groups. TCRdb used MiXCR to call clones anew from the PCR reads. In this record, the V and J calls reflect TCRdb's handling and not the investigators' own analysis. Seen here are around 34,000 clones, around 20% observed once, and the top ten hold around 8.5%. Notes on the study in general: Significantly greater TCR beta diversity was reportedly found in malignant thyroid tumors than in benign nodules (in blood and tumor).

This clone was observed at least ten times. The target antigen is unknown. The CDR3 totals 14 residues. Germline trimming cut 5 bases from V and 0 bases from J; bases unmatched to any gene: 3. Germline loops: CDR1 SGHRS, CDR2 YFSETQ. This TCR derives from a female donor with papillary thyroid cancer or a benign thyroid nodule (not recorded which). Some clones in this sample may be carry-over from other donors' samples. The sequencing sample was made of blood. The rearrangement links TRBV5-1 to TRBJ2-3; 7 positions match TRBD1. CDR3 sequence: CASRGQSSTDTQYF. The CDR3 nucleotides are TGCGCCAGCAGGGGACAGTCTAGCACAGATACGCAGTATTTT.